This paragraph reports one T cell receptor beta chain. Trimming cost V 5 bases and J 3 bases, with 14 bases left between them. The CDR3 length is 16 residues. CDR1 and CDR2 (germline): MNHEY, SMNVEV (reference sequence). This entry belongs to a study of blood T cell repertoires in COVID-19. Looking at the study overall: PBMCs, B-cell-depleted T cells, or T cells were the source of the cDNA or gDNA that made up the material.

Using immunoSEQ multiplex PCR, the repertoire was profiled, and TCRdb retains in-frame clones only, with some absent. The table shows approximately 170,000 clones, with around 82% occurring only once. Sequenced input: peripheral blood. The receptor's source is a woman aged 80 or over with acute or convalescent COVID-19. V and J are TRBV27 and TRBJ2-6; TRBD1 might be the D (6 bases). In DNA, the CDR3 is TGTGCCAGCAGTGGGCAGGGGACGAGTGGGGCCAACGTCCTGACTTTC. Its translation: CASSGQGTSGANVLTF. Based on the CDR3 plus reference TRBV27 and TRBJ2-6, the full variable domain is EAQVTQNPRYLITVTGKKLTVTCSQNMNHEYMSWYRQDPGLGLRQIYYSMNVEVTDKGDVPEGYKVSRKEKRNFPLILESPSPNQTSLYFCASSGQGTSGANVLTFGAGSRLTVL.